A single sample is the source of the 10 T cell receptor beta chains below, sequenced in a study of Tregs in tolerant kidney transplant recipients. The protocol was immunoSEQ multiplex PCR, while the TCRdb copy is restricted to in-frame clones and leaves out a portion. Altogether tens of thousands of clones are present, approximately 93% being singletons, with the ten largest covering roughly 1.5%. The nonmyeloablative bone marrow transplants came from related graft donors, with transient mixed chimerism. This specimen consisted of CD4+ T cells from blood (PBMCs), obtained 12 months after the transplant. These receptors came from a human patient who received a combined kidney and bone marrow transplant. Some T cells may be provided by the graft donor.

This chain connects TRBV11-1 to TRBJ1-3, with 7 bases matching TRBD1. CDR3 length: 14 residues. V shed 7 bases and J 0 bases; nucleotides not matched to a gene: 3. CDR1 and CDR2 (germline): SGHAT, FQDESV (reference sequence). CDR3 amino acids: CASIDRDSGNTIYF. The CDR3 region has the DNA TGTGCCAGCATCGACAGGGACTCTGGAAACACCATATATTTT.

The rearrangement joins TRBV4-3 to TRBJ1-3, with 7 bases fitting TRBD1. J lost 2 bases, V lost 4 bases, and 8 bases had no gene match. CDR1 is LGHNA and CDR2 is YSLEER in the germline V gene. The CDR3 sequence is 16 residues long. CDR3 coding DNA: TGCGCCAGCAGCCTCAACACCGGGACAGCTGGAAACACCATATATTTT. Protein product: CASSLNTGTAGNTIYF.

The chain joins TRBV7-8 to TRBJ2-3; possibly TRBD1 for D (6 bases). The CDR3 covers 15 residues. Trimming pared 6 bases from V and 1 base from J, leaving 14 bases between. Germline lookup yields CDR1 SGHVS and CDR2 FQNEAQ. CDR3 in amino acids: CASSRKYRGTDTQYF. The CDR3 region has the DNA TGTGCCAGCAGTCGCAAGTACAGGGGCACAGATACGCAGTATTTT.

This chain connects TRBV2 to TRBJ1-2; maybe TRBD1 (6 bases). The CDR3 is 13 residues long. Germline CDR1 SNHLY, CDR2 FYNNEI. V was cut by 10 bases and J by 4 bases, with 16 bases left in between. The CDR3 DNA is TGTGCCAAGAACACAGGGCCCTCCTATGGCTACACCTTC. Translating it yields CAKNTGPSYGYTF.

The CDR3 reads CASSLANREGGPTEAFF. The CDR3 DNA sequence: TGCGCCAGCAGCTTGGCCAACAGGGAAGGTGGGCCCACTGAAGCTTTCTTT. This rearrangement joins TRBV5-1 to TRBJ1-1; TRBD1 might be the D (6 bases). Trimming took off 0 bases at V and 4 bases at J, with 19 bases between the two ends. Germline V gene sequence: CDR1 SGHRS, CDR2 YFSETQ. The CDR3 covers 17 residues.

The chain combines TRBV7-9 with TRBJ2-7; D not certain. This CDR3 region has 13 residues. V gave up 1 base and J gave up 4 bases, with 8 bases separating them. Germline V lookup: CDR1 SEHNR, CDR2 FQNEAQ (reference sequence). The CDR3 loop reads CASSLGQEYEQYF. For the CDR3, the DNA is TGTGCCAGCAGCTTAGGCCAGGAATACGAGCAGTACTTC.

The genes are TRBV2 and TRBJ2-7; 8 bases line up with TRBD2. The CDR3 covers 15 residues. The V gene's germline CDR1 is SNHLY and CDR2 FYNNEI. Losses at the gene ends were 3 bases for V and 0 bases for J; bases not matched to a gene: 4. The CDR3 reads CASSDPGLVSYEQYF. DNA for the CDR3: TGTGCCAGCAGTGACCCGGGACTAGTCTCCTACGAGCAGTACTTC.

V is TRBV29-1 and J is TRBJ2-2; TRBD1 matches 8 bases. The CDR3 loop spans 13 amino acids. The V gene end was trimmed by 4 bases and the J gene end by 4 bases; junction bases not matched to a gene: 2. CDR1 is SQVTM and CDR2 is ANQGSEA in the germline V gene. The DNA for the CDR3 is TGCAGCGTTGCCAGGGGGCGCACCGGGGAGCTGTTTTTT. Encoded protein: CSVARGRTGELFF.

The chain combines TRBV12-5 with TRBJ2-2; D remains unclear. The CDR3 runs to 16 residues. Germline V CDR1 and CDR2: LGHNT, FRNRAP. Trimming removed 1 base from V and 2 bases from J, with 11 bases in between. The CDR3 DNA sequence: TGTGCTAGTGGTTTGGGAGTGCCCCTCAACACCGGGGAGCTGTTTTTT. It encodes CASGLGVPLNTGELFF.

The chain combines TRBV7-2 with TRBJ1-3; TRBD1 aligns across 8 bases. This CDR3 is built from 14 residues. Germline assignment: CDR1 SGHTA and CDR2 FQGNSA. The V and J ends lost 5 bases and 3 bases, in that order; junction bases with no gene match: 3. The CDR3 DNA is TGTGCCAGCAGCCCGGACAGGGTTGGAAACACCATATATTTT. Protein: CASSPDRVGNTIYF.